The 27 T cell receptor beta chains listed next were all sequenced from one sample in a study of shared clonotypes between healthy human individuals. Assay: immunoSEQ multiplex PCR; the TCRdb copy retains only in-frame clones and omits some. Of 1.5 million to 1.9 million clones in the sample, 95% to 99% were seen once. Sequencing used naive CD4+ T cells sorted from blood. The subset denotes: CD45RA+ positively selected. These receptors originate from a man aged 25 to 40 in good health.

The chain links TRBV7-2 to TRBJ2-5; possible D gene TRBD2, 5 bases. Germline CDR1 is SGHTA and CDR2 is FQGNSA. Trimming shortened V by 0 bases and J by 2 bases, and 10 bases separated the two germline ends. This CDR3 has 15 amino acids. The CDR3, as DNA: TGTGCCAGCAGCTTAGCGCGAGGGAAACAAGAGACCCAGTACTTC. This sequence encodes CASSLARGKQETQYF.

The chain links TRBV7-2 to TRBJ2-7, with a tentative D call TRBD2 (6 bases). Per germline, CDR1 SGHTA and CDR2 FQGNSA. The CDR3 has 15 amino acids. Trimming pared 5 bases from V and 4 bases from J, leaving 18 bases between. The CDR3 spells CASSDGSGTFYEQYF. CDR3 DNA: TGTGCCAGCAGCGACGGGAGCGGAACATTTTACGAGCAGTACTTC. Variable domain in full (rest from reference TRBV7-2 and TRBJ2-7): GAGVSQSPSNKVTEKGKDVELRCDPISGHTALYWYRQSLGQGLEFLIYFQGNSAPDKSGLPSDRFSAERTGGSVSTLTIQRTQQEDSAVYLCASSDGSGTFYEQYFGPGTRLTVT.

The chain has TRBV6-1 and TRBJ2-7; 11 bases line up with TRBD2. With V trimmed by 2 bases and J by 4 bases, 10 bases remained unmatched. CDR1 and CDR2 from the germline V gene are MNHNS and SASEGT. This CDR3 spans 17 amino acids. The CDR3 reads CASSERPGLAGLYEQYF. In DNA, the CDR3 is TGTGCCAGCAGTGAACGCCCCGGACTAGCGGGCTTGTACGAGCAGTACTTC.

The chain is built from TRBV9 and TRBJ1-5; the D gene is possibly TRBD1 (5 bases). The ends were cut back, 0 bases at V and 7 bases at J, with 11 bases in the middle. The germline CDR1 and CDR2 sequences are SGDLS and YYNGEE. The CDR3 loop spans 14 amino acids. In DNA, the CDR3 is TGTGCCAGCAGCGTAGCAGGGATGGGGCAGCCCCAGCATTTT. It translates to CASSVAGMGQPQHF.

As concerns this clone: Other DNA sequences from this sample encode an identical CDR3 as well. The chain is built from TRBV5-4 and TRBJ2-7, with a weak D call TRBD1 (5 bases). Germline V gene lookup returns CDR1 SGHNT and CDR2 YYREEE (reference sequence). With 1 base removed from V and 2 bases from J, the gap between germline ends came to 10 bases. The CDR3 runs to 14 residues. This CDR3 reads CASSLRQGAYEQYF. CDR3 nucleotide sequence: TGTGCCAGCAGCTTGCGGCAGGGTGCCTACGAGCAGTACTTC.

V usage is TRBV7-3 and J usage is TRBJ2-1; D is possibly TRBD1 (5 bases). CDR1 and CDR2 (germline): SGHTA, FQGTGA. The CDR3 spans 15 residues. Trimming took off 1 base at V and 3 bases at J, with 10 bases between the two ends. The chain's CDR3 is CASSLIQTDYNEQFF. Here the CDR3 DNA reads TGTGCCAGCAGCTTAATCCAGACAGACTACAATGAGCAGTTCTTC.

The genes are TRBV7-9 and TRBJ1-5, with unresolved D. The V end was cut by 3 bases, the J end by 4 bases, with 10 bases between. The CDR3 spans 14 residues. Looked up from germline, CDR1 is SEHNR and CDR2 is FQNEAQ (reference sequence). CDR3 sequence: CASSFSSENQPQHF. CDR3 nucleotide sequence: TGTGCCAGCAGCTTTTCTTCGGAGAATCAGCCCCAGCATTTT.

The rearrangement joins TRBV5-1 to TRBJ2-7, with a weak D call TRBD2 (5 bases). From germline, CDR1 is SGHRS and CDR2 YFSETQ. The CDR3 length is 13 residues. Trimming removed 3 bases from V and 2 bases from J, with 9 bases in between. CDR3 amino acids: CASSSPGAYEQYF. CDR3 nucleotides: TGCGCCAGCAGCTCCCCCGGGGCCTACGAGCAGTACTTC.

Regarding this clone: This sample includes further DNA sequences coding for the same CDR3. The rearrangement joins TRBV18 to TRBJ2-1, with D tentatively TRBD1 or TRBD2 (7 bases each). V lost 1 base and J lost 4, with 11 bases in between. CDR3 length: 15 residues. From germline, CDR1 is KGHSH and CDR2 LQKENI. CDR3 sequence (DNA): TGTGCCAGCTCACCACGGCAGGGGGGGTACAATGAGCAGTTCTTC. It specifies CASSPRQGGYNEQFF.

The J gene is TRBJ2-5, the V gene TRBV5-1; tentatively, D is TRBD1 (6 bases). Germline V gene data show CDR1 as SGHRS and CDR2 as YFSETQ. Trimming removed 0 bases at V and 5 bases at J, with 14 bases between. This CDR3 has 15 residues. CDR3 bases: TGCGCCAGCAGCTTGGTGCTGGGGGCGAGGGAGACCCAGTACTTC. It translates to CASSLVLGARETQYF. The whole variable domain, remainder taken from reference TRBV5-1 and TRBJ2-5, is KAGVTQTPRYLIKTRGQQVTLSCSPISGHRSVSWYQQTPGQGLQFLFEYFSETQRNKGNFPGRFSGRQFSNSRSEMNVSTLELGDSALYLCASSLVLGARETQYFGPGTRLLVL.

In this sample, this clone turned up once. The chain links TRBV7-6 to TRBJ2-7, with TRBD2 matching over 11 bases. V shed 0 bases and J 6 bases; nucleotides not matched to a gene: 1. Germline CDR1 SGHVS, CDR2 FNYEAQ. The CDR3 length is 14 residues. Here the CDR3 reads CASSLALAGVEQYF. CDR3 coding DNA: TGTGCCAGCAGCTTAGCACTAGCGGGAGTCGAGCAGTACTTC.

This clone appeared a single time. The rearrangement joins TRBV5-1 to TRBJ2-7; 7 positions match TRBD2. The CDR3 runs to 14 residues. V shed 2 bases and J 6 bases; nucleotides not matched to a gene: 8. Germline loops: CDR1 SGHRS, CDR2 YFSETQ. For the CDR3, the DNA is TGCGCCAGCAGCTTTCCCAGCGGGACGGGCGAGCAGTACTTC. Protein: CASSFPSGTGEQYF.

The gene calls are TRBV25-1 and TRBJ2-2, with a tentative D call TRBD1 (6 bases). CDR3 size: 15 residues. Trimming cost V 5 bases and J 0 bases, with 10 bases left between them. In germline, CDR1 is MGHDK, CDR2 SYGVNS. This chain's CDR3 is CASSQWTANTGELFF. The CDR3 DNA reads TGTGCCAGCAGTCAGTGGACAGCGAACACCGGGGAGCTGTTTTTT.

CDR3 loop: CSVERRTAGVRYNEQFF. CDR3 nucleotides: TGCAGCGTTGAGCGTCGAACTGCGGGAGTTCGTTACAATGAGCAGTTCTTC. The J gene is TRBJ2-1, the V gene TRBV29-1; 7 bases align to TRBD2. Per germline, CDR1 SQVTM and CDR2 ANQGSEA. The CDR3 length is 17 residues. Trimming cost V 3 bases and J 4 bases; bases outside gene matches: 15.

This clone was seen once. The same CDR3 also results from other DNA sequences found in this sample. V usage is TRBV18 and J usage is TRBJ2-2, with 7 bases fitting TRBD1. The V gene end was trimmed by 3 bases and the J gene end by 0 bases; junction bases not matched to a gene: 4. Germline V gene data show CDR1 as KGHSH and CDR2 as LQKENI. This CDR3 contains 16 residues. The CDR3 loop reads CASSPLGQPNTGELFF. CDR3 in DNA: TGTGCCAGCTCACCTTTGGGACAGCCGAACACCGGGGAGCTGTTTTTT.

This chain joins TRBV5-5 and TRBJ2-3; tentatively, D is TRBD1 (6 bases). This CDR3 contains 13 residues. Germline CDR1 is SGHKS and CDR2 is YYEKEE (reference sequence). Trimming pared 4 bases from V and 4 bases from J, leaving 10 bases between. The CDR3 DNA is TGTGCCAGCAGCCCAGGGGTGGCAGATACGCAGTATTTT. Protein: CASSPGVADTQYF. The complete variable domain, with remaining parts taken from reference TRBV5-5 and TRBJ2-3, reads DAGVTQSPTHLIKTRGQQVTLRCSPISGHKSVSWYQQVLGQGPQFIFQYYEKEERGRGNFPDRFSARQFPNYSSELNVNALLLGDSALYLCASSPGVADTQYFGPGTRLTVL.

The CDR3 DNA follows: TGTGCCAGCAGCTTAAGGATGTCGGGAGGGCCCGGCACAGATACGCAGTATTTT. This translates into CASSLRMSGGPGTDTQYF. The chain links TRBV7-2 to TRBJ2-3, with TRBD2 identical over 8 bases. The CDR3 contains 18 residues. V shed 2 bases and J 1 base; nucleotides not matched to a gene: 11. Germline assignment: CDR1 SGHTA and CDR2 FQGNSA.

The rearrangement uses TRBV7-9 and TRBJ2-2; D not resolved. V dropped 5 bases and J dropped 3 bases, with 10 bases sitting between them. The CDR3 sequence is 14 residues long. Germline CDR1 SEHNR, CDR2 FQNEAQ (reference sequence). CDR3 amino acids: CASSGLKYTGELFF. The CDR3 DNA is TGTGCCAGCAGCGGTCTTAAATACACCGGGGAGCTGTTTTTT.

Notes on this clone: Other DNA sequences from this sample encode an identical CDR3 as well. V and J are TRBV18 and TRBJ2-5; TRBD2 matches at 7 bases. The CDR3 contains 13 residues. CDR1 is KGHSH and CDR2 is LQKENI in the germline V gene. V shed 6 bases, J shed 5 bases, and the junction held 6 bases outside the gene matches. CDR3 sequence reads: CASSPKGGETQYF. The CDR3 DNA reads TGTGCCAGCTCGCCGAAGGGAGGGGAGACCCAGTACTTC.

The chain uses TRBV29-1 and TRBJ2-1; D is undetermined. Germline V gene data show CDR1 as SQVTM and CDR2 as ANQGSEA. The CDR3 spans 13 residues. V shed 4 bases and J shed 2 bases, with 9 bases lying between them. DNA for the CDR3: TGCAGCGTTGGCCAGGATCCCTACAATGAGCAGTTCTTC. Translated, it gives CSVGQDPYNEQFF.

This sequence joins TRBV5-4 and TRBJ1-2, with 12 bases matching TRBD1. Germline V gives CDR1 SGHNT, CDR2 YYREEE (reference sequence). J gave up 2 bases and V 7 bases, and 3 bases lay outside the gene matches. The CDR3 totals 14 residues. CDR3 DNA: TGTGCCAGCCGGGGGACAGGGGGCAACTATGGCTACACCTTC. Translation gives CASRGTGGNYGYTF.

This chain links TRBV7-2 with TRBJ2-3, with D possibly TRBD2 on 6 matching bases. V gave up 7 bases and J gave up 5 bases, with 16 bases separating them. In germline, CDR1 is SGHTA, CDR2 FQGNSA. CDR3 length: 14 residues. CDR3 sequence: CASTLSGDIDTQYF. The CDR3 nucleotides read TGTGCCAGCACTCTGTCGGGAGATATAGATACGCAGTATTTT.

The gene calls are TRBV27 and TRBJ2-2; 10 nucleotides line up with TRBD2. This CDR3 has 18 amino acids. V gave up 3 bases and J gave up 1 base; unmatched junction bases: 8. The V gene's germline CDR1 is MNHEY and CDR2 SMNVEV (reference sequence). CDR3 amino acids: CASSLRGLAALNTGELFF. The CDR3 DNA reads TGTGCCAGCAGTTTGCGTGGACTAGCGGCGCTGAACACCGGGGAGCTGTTTTTT.

The CDR3, as DNA: TGTGCCAGCAGCCTCGGACAGGGGCGAGAAGACGAGCAGTACTTC. This translates into CASSLGQGREDEQYF. The V and J genes are TRBV28 and TRBJ2-7, with 9 bases identical to TRBD1. This CDR3 is 15 amino acids long. V shed 6 bases and J 5 bases; nucleotides not matched to a gene: 11. Germline-derived CDR1 and CDR2 are MDHEN and SYDVKM.

CDR3 coding DNA: TGTGCCAGCAGTTTAGCGGGTGACTACAATGAGCAGTTCTTC. Protein sequence: CASSLAGDYNEQFF. The J gene is TRBJ2-1, the V gene TRBV28, with TRBD2 as a possible D gene (5 bases). The CDR3 extends over 14 amino acids. The germline V and J ends were trimmed by 2 bases and 3 bases, with 8 bases remaining between them. Germline V lookup: CDR1 MDHEN, CDR2 SYDVKM.

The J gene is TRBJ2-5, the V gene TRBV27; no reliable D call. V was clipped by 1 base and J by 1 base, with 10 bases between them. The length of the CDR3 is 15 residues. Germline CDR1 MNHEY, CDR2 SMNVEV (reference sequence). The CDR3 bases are TGTGCCAGCAGTTTATGGGGTATATTCCAAGAGACCCAGTACTTC. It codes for CASSLWGIFQETQYF.

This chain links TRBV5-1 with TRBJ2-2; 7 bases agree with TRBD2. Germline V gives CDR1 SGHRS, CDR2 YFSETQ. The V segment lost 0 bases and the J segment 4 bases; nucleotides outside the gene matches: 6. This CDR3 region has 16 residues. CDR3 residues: CASSLGASGATGELFF. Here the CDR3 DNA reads TGCGCCAGCAGCTTGGGGGCTAGCGGAGCCACCGGGGAGCTGTTTTTT.